A single sample is the source of the 29 T cell receptor beta chains below, sequenced in a study of blood T cell repertoires in COVID-19. The data were produced by immunoSEQ multiplex PCR, yet TCRdb's version contains in-frame clones alone and is incomplete. The data hold under 200,000 clones, with approximately 90% observed a single time. Material for sequencing was PBMCs or T cells enriched from blood (not recorded which). All receptors derive from a woman younger than 30 who had recovered from COVID-19.

The chain combines TRBV12-5 with TRBJ2-7, with a possible D match to TRBD1 (5 bases). The V gene lost 5 bases and the J gene lost 2 bases, with 10 bases spanning the gap. The CDR3 covers 13 residues. Germline CDR1 is LGHNT and CDR2 is FRNRAP. For the CDR3, the DNA is TGTGCTAGTGGTCCCGACAGACCCTACGAGCAGTACTTC. This gives the protein CASGPDRPYEQYF.

The chain uses TRBV27 and TRBJ2-1; 10 bases agree with TRBD2. In germline, CDR1 is MNHEY, CDR2 SMNVEV (reference sequence). The CDR3 is 16 residues long. V gave up 4 bases and J gave up 1 base; unmatched junction bases: 4. The CDR3: CASSSLAGVSYNEQFF. DNA for the CDR3: TGTGCCAGCAGTTCGCTAGCGGGGGTATCCTACAATGAGCAGTTCTTC.

The chain recombines TRBV7-9 with TRBJ1-1, with no clear D. This CDR3 spans 14 amino acids. Deletions cut 1 base from V and 7 bases from J, with 13 bases between. Per the germline V gene, CDR1 is SEHNR and CDR2 is FQNEAQ (reference sequence). CDR3 in amino acids: CASSLVEGFGEAFF. CDR3 nucleotide sequence: TGTGCCAGCAGCTTAGTAGAGGGATTTGGTGAAGCTTTCTTT.

The gene calls are TRBV4-2 and TRBJ2-7; 9 bases are a match to TRBD2. There are 18 residues in the CDR3. V lost 2 bases to trimming and J lost 3 bases; unmatched junction nucleotides: 14. Germline values: CDR1 LGHNA, CDR2 YNFKEQ. The CDR3 coding sequence is TGTGCCAGCAGCCAACCCGGACACCCTAGCGGGGCGAACTACGAGCAGTACTTC. Its translation is CASSQPGHPSGANYEQYF.

This chain uses TRBV30 with TRBJ2-6, with D unresolved. Trimming took off 2 bases at V and 0 bases at J, with 8 bases between the two ends. CDR1 and CDR2 from the germline V gene are GTSNPN and SVGIG (reference sequence). This CDR3 is built from 15 residues. The CDR3 spells CAWSIRASGANVLTF. The CDR3 DNA follows: TGTGCCTGGAGTATCCGAGCCTCTGGGGCCAACGTCCTGACTTTC.

Only one count was recorded for this clone. V and J are TRBV4-3 and TRBJ1-3; D is perhaps TRBD1 (6 bases). The CDR3 length is 16 residues. The germline V gene has CDR1 LGHNA and CDR2 YSLEER. Trimming removed 0 bases at V and 2 bases at J, with 11 bases between. The CDR3 DNA reads TGCGCCAGCAGCCAAGATAGGAACAGGGCTGGAAACACCATATATTTT. Translated: CASSQDRNRAGNTIYF.

The gene calls are TRBV18 and TRBJ2-5; the D is unclear. The V end lost 3 bases, the J end lost 1 base, and 9 bases lay between the germline ends. The CDR3 consists of 14 residues. Germline CDR1 and CDR2: KGHSH and LQKENI. The CDR3 reads CASSPLSSQETQYF. In DNA form, the CDR3 reads TGTGCCAGCTCACCTTTGTCTTCCCAAGAGACCCAGTACTTC.

The genes are TRBV5-6 and TRBJ1-2, with TRBD1 as a possible D gene (5 bases). The ends were cut back, 0 bases at V and 4 bases at J, with 13 bases in the middle. The CDR3 extends over 15 amino acids. Germline V gene data show CDR1 as SGHDT and CDR2 as YYEEEE. The CDR3 sequence is CASSLAGRRGYGYTF. CDR3 in DNA: TGTGCCAGCAGCTTGGCAGGGAGGCGAGGCTATGGCTACACCTTC.

This clone was observed once. The chain is built from TRBV30 and TRBJ2-3; 9 bases are shared with TRBD2. The junction had 8 bases not matched to a gene; V was cut back by 0 bases and J by 10 bases. The V gene's germline CDR1 is GTSNPN and CDR2 SVGIG (reference sequence). The CDR3 totals 14 residues. CDR3: CAWSVRGSGSSQYF. CDR3 nucleotides: TGTGCCTGGAGTGTACGGGGTAGCGGGAGCTCGCAGTATTTT.

The gene calls are TRBV7-6 and TRBJ1-2, with 7 nucleotides matching TRBD1. This CDR3 region has 14 residues. V trimming: 1 base; J trimming: 6 bases; junction bases outside the gene matches: 5. Germline V CDR1 and CDR2: SGHVS, FNYEAQ. CDR3 protein: CASSLEARGNGYTF. In DNA, the CDR3 is TGTGCCAGCAGCTTAGAGGCCAGGGGGAATGGCTACACCTTC.

This rearrangement joins TRBV9 to TRBJ2-3, with D hard to call. The length of the CDR3 is 13 residues. Per the germline V gene, CDR1 is SGDLS and CDR2 is YYNGEE. Trimming pared 4 bases from V and 2 bases from J, leaving 8 bases between. The CDR3 spells CASSPYFTDTQYF. CDR3 bases: TGTGCCAGCAGCCCCTATTTCACAGATACGCAGTATTTT.

The chain joins TRBV6-6 to TRBJ2-7; 7 bases agree with TRBD2. Trimming took 5 bases from V and 4 from J; bases not matched to a gene: 11. The germline CDR1 and CDR2 sequences are MNHNY and SVGAGI (reference sequence). CDR3 length equals 15 residues. The CDR3 is CASSLAGDGSYEQYF. DNA of the CDR3: TGTGCCAGCAGTCTGGCGGGAGACGGGTCGTACGAGCAGTACTTC.

This chain joins TRBV18 and TRBJ1-4; D ambiguous. The CDR3 spans 14 residues. Germline CDR1 is KGHSH and CDR2 is LQKENI. V was clipped by 3 bases and J by 8 bases, with 13 bases between them. CDR3 amino acids: CASSPMREGEKLFF. The CDR3 region has the DNA TGTGCCAGCTCACCTATGAGGGAGGGAGAAAAACTGTTTTTT.

The genes are TRBV5-1 and TRBJ1-4; D uncertain. There are 14 residues in the CDR3. Germline lookup yields CDR1 SGHRS and CDR2 YFSETQ. The V end was cut by 0 bases, the J end by 5 bases, with 8 bases between. In DNA form, the CDR3 reads TGCGCCAGCAGCTTGGTCGGGGTGAATGAAAAACTGTTTTTT. As protein: CASSLVGVNEKLFF. The entire variable domain, with the rest obtained from reference TRBV5-1 and TRBJ1-4, is as follows: KAGVTQTPRYLIKTRGQQVTLSCSPISGHRSVSWYQQTPGQGLQFLFEYFSETQRNKGNFPGRFSGRQFSNSRSEMNVSTLELGDSALYLCASSLVGVNEKLFFGSGTQLSVL.

This chain uses TRBV5-4 with TRBJ2-1; the match to TRBD1 covers 8 bases. The trim removed 2 bases at V and 0 bases at J, leaving 1 base unmatched. The CDR3 sequence is 15 residues long. Germline CDR1 and CDR2: SGHNT and YYREEE (reference sequence). Written as DNA, the CDR3 is TGTGCCAGCAGCTTTACAGGGGGCTCCTACAATGAGCAGTTCTTC. Amino acids: CASSFTGGSYNEQFF.

The gene calls are TRBV4-1 and TRBJ2-3; 7 bases agree with TRBD1. Germline V gene data show CDR1 as MGHRA and CDR2 as YSYEKL. The CDR3 extends over 16 amino acids. The V segment lost 1 base and the J segment 3 bases; nucleotides outside the gene matches: 7. CDR3 bases: TGCGCCAGCAGCCAAGTGCGGACAGGTTGGACAGATACGCAGTATTTT. This gives the protein CASSQVRTGWTDTQYF.

In its sample, this clone was seen once. The chain uses TRBV5-4 and TRBJ2-7; the D gene is possibly TRBD1 (6 bases). The CDR3 has 15 residues. Germline V gene data show CDR1 as SGHNT and CDR2 as YYREEE (reference sequence). V lost 2 bases, J lost 4 bases, and 16 bases lay in between. For the CDR3, the DNA is TGTGCCAGCAGCTTAGACAGGAGTGGATTATACGAGCAGTACTTC. As protein: CASSLDRSGLYEQYF. Using reference TRBV5-4 and TRBJ2-7 for the parts outside the CDR3, the full variable domain is ETGVTQSPTHLIKTRGQQVTLRCSSQSGHNTVSWYQQALGQGPQFIFQYYREEENGRGNFPPRFSGLQFPNYSSELNVNALELDDSALYLCASSLDRSGLYEQYFGPGTRLTVT.

V usage is TRBV7-9 and J usage is TRBJ2-7, with unresolved D. The germline CDR1 and CDR2 sequences are SEHNR and FQNEAQ (reference sequence). There are 15 residues in the CDR3. V was pared by 5 bases and J by 2 bases, with 16 bases between. The CDR3 region is CASSPAGAITYEQYF. CDR3 nucleotide sequence: TGTGCCAGCAGCCCCGCAGGTGCGATCACCTACGAGCAGTACTTC.

J is TRBJ1-2 and V is TRBV28, with 7 bases fitting TRBD1. V was clipped by 6 bases and J by 4 bases; unmatched bases: 5. Germline CDR1 reads MDHEN; CDR2 reads SYDVKM. This CDR3 comprises 13 residues. The CDR3 sequence: CASSRGQVYGYTF. The CDR3 bases are TGTGCCAGCAGCCGAGGACAGGTCTATGGCTACACCTTC.

The rearrangement uses TRBV28 and TRBJ2-7; 9 nucleotides line up with TRBD1. The J segment lost 2 bases and the V segment lost 10 bases, leaving 6 bases of the junction unmatched. Germline V lookup: CDR1 MDHEN, CDR2 SYDVKM. The CDR3 sequence is 13 residues long. The CDR3 loop reads CATGTGPTYEQYF. CDR3 nucleotide sequence: TGTGCCACCGGGACAGGGCCGACCTACGAGCAGTACTTC.

This chain links TRBV27 with TRBJ2-1; 8 nucleotides agree with TRBD2. Trimming removed 11 bases from V and 9 bases from J; junction bases left unmatched: 12. The CDR3 contains 13 residues. Germline assignment: CDR1 MNHEY and CDR2 SMNVEV (reference sequence). CDR3 region: CASAGTSFTEQFF. CDR3 bases: TGTGCCTCCGCCGGGACTAGTTTTACTGAGCAGTTCTTC.

The CDR3 spells CASRGTVGQPQHF. The CDR3 region has the DNA TGTGCCAGCAGGGGGACAGTGGGTCAGCCCCAGCATTTT. The chain employs TRBV12-3 or TRBV12-4 and TRBJ1-5; TRBD1 matches 7 bases. The CDR3 sequence is 13 residues long. The V segment lost 6 bases and the J segment 6 bases; nucleotides outside the gene matches: 5.

The rearrangement joins TRBV27 to TRBJ2-5, with 10 positions matching TRBD2. V shed 8 bases and J 5 bases; nucleotides not matched to a gene: 2. This CDR3 spans 12 amino acids. The germline V gene encodes CDR1 MNHEY and CDR2 SMNVEV (reference sequence). CDR3 region: CASGAGGETQYF. CDR3 DNA sequence: TGTGCCAGCGGAGCGGGAGGGGAGACCCAGTACTTC.

The chain employs TRBV5-1 and TRBJ1-1; D possibly corresponds to TRBD1 (6 bases). V shed 0 bases and J shed 1 base, with 7 bases lying between them. The CDR3 loop spans 14 amino acids. The germline gives CDR1 SGHRS, CDR2 YFSETQ. DNA for the CDR3: TGCGCCAGCAGCTTGGGGACAGCGAACACTGAAGCTTTCTTT. Its protein is CASSLGTANTEAFF. Full variable domain (remainder filled in from reference TRBV5-1 and TRBJ1-1): KAGVTQTPRYLIKTRGQQVTLSCSPISGHRSVSWYQQTPGQGLQFLFEYFSETQRNKGNFPGRFSGRQFSNSRSEMNVSTLELGDSALYLCASSLGTANTEAFFGQGTRLTVV.

This chain uses TRBV10-3 with TRBJ2-3, with D possibly being TRBD2 (5 bases). With 3 bases removed from V and 2 bases from J, the gap between germline ends came to 9 bases. The CDR3 consists of 14 residues. Germline lookup yields CDR1 ENHRY and CDR2 SYGVKD. Written as DNA, the CDR3 is TGTGCCATCAGTGACTTAGCGCACACAGATACGCAGTATTTT. Translation gives CAISDLAHTDTQYF.

As concerns this clone: A read error may produce the germline difference seen at one junction end. The genes are TRBV12-5 and TRBJ2-5, with D perhaps matching TRBD1 (5 bases). Germline CDR1 reads LGHNT; CDR2 reads FRNRAP. The CDR3 loop spans 11 amino acids. Here the CDR3 reads CASGFWGSDDF. The CDR3 nucleotides read TGTGCTAGTGGTTTTTGGGGCAGCGATGACTTC.

The chain couples TRBV4-1 to TRBJ2-3, with D possibly matching TRBD2 (6 bases). CDR1 and CDR2 (germline): MGHRA, YSYEKL. The CDR3 is 16 amino acids. V shed 1 base and J shed 3 bases, with 14 bases lying between them. CDR3 bases: TGCGCCAGCAGCCAAGGTCTCCGGGGGAGGACAGATACGCAGTATTTT. Translation: CASSQGLRGRTDTQYF.

This sequence joins TRBV28 and TRBJ1-1, with D possibly matching TRBD1 (6 bases). Germline V CDR1 and CDR2: MDHEN, SYDVKM. V lost 7 bases and J lost 2, with 11 bases in between. This CDR3 has 13 residues. The CDR3 DNA reads as TGTGCCAGCATCAGACAGGATAACACTGAAGCTTTCTTT. Translated: CASIRQDNTEAFF.

This rearrangement joins TRBV14 to TRBJ1-2; TRBD1 might be the D (6 bases). The CDR3 has 14 residues. CDR1 is SGHDN, CDR2 FVKESK, per germline. Trimming took off 3 bases at V and 8 bases at J, with 16 bases between the two ends. The CDR3, as DNA: TGTGCCAGCAGCCAGTCCGGGACAAGAACAGGCTACACCTTC. It encodes CASSQSGTRTGYTF.